This T cell receptor (beta chain) emerged from a study of T cells in Graves' hyperthyroidism and ophthalmopathy. Study-level information: Staff took peripheral blood when the initial diagnosis was made, before any treatment began.

The ends lost 0 bases at V and 7 bases at J; junction bases unmatched: 5. The germline gives CDR1 MNHEY, CDR2 SVGEGT. This CDR3 is built from 14 residues. Amplified TCR beta CDR3 regions derived from RNA transcripts. Carried out on the TCR CDR3, a first-round RT-PCR used the HTBI primer set. TCRdb ran MiXCR on the multiplex PCR reads and lists one entry per CDR3 protein. Among more than 500,000 distinct CDR3 sequences listed, around 15% were seen once. The study's findings and limits: Peripheral blood also featured most of the thyroid clonotypes expanded above 0.001.

This clonotype has just a few counts. Its specificity is not known. The sequencing input was blood. V and J are TRBV6-2 or TRBV6-3 and TRBJ1-1; TRBD1 matches at 7 bases. The sequence derives from a woman aged 25 to 45 with Graves' ophthalmopathy. Written as DNA, the CDR3 is TGTGCCAGCAGTTACTCAGGGGGCGTCGGTGAAGCTTTCTTT. Translated: CASSYSGGVGEAFF.